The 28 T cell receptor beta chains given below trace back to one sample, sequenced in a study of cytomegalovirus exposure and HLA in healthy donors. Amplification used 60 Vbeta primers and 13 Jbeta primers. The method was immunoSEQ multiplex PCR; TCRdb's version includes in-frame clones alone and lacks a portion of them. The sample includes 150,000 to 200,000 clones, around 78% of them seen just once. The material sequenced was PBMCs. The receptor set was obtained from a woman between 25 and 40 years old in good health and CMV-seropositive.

The CDR3 loop reads CASSLSEGGKCTDTQYF. The CDR3 DNA reads TGCGCCAGCAGCCTTTCCGAAGGGGGAAAGTGCACAGATACGCAGTATTTT. The chain uses TRBV23-1 and TRBJ2-3, with a weak D call TRBD1 (6 bases). TRBV23-1 has ORF status, its function being uncertain. Trimming removed 6 bases from V and 1 base from J, with 20 bases in between. CDR3 size: 17 residues.

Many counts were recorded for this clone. In DNA, the CDR3 is TGTGCCAGCAGACTAGGCCCCTACAATGAGCAGTTCTTC. Encoded protein: CASRLGPYNEQFF. The chain is built from TRBV6-5 and TRBJ2-1; TRBD2 is a possible D gene (5 bases). V shed 6 bases and J shed 2 bases, with 8 bases lying between them. CDR1 is MNHEY, CDR2 SVGAGI, per germline. The CDR3 runs 13 residues.

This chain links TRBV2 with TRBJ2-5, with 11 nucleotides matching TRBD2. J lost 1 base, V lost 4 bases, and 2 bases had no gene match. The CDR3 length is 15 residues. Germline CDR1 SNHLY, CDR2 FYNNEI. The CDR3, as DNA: TGTGCCAGCAGTGTTCTAGCGGGAGGCCAAGAGACCCAGTACTTC. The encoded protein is CASSVLAGGQETQYF. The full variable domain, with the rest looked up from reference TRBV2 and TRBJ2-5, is EPEVTQTPSHQVTQMGQEVILRCVPISNHLYFYWYRQILGQKVEFLVSFYNNEISEKSEIFDDQFSVERPDGSNFTLKIRSTKLEDSAMYFCASSVLAGGQETQYFGPGTRLLVL.

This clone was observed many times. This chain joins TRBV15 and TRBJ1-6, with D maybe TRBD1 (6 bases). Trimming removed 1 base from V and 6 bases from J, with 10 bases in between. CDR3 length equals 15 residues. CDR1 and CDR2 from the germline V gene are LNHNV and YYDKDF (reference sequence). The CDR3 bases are TGTGCCACCAGCAGAGCGGCAGGGGCTAATTCACCCCTCCACTTT. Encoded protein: CATSRAAGANSPLHF.

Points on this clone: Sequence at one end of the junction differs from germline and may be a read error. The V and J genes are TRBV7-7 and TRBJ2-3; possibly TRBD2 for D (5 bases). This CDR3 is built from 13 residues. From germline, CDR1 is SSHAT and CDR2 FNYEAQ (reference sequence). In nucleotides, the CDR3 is TGTGCTAGCAGCGAGGACTTAACGGGTACGCAGTATTTT. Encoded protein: CASSEDLTGTQYF.

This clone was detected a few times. Here the CDR3 reads CASSQGLAGVDTQYF. As DNA, the CDR3 is TGCGCCAGCAGCCAAGGACTAGCGGGAGTGGATACGCAGTATTTT. This chain joins TRBV4-1 and TRBJ2-3; 12 bases line up with TRBD2. The CDR3 length is 15 residues. The germline V gene encodes CDR1 MGHRA and CDR2 YSYEKL. Trimming at V came to 1 base and at J to 6 bases, leaving 2 bases not matched to a gene.

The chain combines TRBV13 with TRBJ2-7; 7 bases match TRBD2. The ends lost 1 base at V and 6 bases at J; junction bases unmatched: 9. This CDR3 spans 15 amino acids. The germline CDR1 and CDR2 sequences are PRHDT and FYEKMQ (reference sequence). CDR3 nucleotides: TGTGCCAGCAGCTTAGAGTCTAGCGGCCAAGCCGAGCAGTACTTC. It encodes CASSLESSGQAEQYF.

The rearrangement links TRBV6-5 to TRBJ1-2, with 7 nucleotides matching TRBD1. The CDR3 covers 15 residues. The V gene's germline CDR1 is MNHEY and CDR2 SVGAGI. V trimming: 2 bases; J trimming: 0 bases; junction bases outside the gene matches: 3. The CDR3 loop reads CASSYGGQANYGYTF. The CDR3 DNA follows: TGTGCCAGCAGTTACGGAGGACAGGCTAACTATGGCTACACCTTC.

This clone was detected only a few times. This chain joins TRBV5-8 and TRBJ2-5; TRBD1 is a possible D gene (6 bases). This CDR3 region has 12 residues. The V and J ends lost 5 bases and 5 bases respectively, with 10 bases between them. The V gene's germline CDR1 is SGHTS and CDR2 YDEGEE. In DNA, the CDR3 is TGTGCCAGCAGACAGGGATCTGAGACCCAGTACTTC. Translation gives CASRQGSETQYF. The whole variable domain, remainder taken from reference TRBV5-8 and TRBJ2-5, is EAGVTQSPTHLIKTRGQQATLRCSPISGHTSVYWYQQALGLGLQFLLWYDEGEERNRGNFPPRFSGRQFPNYSSELNVNALELEDSALYLCASRQGSETQYFGPGTRLLVL.

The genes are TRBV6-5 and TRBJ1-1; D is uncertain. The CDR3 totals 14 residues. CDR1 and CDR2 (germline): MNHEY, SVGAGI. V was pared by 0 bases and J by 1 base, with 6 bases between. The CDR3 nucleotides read TGTGCCAGCAGTTACTCTACATGGAACACTGAAGCTTTCTTT. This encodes CASSYSTWNTEAFF.

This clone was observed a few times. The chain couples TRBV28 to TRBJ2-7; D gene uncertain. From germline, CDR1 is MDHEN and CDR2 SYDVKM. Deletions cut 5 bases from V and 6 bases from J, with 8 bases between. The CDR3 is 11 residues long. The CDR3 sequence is CASSSLREQYF. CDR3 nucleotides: TGTGCCAGCAGTAGCTTGCGCGAGCAGTACTTC.

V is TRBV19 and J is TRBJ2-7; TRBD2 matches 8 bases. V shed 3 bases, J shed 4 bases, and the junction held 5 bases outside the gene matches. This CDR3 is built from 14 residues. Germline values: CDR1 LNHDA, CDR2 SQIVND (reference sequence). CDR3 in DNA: TGTGCCAGTAGTATGGCGGGGGGCTTGTACGAGCAGTACTTC. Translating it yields CASSMAGGLYEQYF.

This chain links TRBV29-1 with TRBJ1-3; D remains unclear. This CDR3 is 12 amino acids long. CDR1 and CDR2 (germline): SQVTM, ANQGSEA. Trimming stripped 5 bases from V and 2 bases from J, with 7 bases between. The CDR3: CSVPDTGNTIYF. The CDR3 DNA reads TGCAGCGTTCCCGACACTGGAAACACCATATATTTT.

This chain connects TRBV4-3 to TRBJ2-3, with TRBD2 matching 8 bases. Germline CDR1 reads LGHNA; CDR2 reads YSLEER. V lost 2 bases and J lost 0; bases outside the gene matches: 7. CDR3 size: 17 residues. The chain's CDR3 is CASSQFTSGASTDTQYF. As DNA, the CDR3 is TGCGCCAGCAGCCAATTTACTAGCGGAGCTAGCACAGATACGCAGTATTTT.

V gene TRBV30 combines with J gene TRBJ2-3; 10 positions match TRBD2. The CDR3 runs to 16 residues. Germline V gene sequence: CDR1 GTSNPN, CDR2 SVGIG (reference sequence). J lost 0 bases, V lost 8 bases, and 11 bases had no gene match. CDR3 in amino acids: CAGTPGLAESTDTQYF. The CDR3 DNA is TGTGCCGGGACCCCCGGACTAGCGGAGAGCACAGATACGCAGTATTTT.

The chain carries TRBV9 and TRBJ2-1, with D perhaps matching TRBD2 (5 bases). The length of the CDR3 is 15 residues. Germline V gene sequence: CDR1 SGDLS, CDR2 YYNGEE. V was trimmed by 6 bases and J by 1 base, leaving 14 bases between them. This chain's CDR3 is CASTSGIASYNEQFF. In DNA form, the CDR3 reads TGTGCCAGCACCTCCGGGATAGCGTCCTACAATGAGCAGTTCTTC. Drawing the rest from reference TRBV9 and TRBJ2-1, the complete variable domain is DSGVTQTPKHLITATGQRVTLRCSPRSGDLSVYWYQQSLDQGLQFLIQYYNGEERAKGNILERFSAQQFPDLHSELNLSSLELGDSALYFCASTSGIASYNEQFFGPGTRLTVL.

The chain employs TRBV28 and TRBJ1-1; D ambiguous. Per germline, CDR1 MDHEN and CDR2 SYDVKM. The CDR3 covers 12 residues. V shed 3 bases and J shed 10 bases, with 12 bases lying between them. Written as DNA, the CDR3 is TGTGCCAGCAGTTTCCCGGGTCTAGTAGCTTTCTTT. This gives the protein CASSFPGLVAFF.

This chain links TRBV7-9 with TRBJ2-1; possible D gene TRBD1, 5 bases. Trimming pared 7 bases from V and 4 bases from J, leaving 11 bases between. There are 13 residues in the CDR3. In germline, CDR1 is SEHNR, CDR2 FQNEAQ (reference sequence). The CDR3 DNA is TGTGCCAGCAAAGACAGCACTTACAATGAGCAGTTCTTC. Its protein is CASKDSTYNEQFF.

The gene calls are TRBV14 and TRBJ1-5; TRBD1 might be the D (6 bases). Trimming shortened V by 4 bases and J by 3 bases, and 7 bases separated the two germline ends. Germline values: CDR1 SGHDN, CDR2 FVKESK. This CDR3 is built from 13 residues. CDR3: CASSRDNNQPQHF. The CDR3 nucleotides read TGTGCCAGCAGCCGGGACAACAATCAGCCCCAGCATTTT.

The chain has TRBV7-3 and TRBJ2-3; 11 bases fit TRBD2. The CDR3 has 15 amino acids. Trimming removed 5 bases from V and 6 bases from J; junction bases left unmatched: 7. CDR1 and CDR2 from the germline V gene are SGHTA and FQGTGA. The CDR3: CASSPGTSGPDTQYF. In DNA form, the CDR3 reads TGTGCCAGCAGCCCCGGGACTAGCGGTCCGGATACGCAGTATTTT.

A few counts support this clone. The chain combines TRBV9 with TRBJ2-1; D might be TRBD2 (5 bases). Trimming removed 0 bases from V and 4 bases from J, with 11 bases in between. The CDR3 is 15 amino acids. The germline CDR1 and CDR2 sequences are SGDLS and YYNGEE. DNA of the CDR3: TGTGCCAGCAGCGTAGCTCCTAGGGAGTACAATGAGCAGTTCTTC. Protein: CASSVAPREYNEQFF.

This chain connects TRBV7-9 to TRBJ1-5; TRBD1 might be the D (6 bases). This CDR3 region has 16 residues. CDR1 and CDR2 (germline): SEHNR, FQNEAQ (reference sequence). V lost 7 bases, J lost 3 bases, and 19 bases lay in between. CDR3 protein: CASNRTETGINQPQHF. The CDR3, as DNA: TGTGCCAGCAATCGGACAGAAACGGGAATCAATCAGCCCCAGCATTTT.

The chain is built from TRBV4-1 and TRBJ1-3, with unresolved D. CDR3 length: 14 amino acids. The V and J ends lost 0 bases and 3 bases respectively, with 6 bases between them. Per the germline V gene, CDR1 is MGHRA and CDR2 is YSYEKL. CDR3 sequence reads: CASSQDTVGNTIYF. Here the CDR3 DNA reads TGCGCCAGCAGCCAAGATACGGTTGGAAACACCATATATTTT.

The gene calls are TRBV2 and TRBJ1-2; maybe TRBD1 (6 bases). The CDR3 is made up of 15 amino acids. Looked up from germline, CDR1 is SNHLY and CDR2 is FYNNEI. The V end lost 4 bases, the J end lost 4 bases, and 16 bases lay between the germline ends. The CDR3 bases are TGTGCCAGCAGTGGGCGGGAGGGGGAAGTCTATGGCTACACCTTC. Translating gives CASSGREGEVYGYTF.

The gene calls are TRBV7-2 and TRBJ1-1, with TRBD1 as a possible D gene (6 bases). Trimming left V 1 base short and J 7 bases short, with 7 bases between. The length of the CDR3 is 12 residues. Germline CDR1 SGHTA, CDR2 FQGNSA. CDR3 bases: TGTGCCAGCAGCTTAGTCAGGGGTGAAGCTTTCTTT. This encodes CASSLVRGEAFF.

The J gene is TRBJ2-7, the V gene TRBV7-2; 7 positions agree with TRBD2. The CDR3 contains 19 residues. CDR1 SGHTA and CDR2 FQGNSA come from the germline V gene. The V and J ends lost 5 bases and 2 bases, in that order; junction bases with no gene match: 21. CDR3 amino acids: CASSQRGSSWLADPYEQYF. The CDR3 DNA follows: TGTGCCAGCAGCCAAAGGGGATCATCCTGGCTAGCGGATCCCTACGAGCAGTACTTC.

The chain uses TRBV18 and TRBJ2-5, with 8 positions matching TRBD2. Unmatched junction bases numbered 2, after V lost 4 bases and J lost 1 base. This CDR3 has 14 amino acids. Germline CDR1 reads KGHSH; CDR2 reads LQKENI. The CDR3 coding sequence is TGTGCCAGCTCACTAGCGGGGCCCCAAGAGACCCAGTACTTC. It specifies CASSLAGPQETQYF.

The CDR3: CASSPQGLPSYEQYF. CDR3 in DNA: TGTGCCAGCAGCCCCCAAGGACTCCCCTCCTACGAGCAGTACTTC. This chain connects TRBV9 to TRBJ2-5, with a weak D call TRBD2 (5 bases). The J call may be mistaken, given a closer DNA end match to TRBJ2-7. The CDR3 consists of 15 residues. Germline V gene sequence: CDR1 SGDLS, CDR2 YYNGEE.